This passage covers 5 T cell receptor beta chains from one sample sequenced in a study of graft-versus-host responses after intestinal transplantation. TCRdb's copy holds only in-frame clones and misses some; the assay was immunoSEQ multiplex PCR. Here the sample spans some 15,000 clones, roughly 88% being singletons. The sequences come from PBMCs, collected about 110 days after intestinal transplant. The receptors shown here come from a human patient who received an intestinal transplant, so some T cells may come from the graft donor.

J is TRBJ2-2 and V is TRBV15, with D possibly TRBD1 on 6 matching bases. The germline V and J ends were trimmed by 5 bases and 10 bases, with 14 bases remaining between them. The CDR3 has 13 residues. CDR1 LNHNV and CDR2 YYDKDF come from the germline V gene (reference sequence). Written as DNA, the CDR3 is TGTGCCACCAGCGGGGGCCTCTTTGAGGAGCTGTTTTTT. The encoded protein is CATSGGLFEELFF.

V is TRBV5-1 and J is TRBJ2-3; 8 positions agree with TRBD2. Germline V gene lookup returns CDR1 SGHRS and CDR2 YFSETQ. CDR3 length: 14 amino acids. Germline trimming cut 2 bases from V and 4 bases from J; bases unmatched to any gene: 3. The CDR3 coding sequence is TGCGCCAGCAGCTTTGAGACTAGCGCAGATACGCAGTATTTT. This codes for CASSFETSADTQYF.

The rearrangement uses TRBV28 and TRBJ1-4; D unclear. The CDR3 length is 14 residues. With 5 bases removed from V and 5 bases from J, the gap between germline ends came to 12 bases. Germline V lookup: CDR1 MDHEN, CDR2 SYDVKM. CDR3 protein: CASSPILPNEKLFF. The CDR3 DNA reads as TGTGCCAGCAGTCCCATCCTCCCGAATGAAAAACTGTTTTTT.

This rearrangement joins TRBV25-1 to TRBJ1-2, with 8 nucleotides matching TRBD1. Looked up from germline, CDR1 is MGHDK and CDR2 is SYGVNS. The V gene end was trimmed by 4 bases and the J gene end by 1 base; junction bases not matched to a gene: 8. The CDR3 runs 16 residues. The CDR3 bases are TGTGCCAGCAGTGCCAGCCAGGGGGCTGGTAACTATGGCTACACCTTC. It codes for CASSASQGAGNYGYTF.

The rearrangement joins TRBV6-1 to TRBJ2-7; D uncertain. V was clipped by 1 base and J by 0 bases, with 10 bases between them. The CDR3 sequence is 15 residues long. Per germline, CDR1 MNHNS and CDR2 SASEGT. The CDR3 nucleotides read TGTGCCAGCAGTGAAGAAGATCCGAGCTCCTACGAGCAGTACTTC. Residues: CASSEEDPSSYEQYF.